The present T cell receptor (beta chain) was sequenced within a study of prognosis after radiotherapy for stage I lung cancer. Broader study findings: Unique TCR clone counts went down once patients had stereotactic body radiation therapy, median roughly 9,300 versus 7,200.

The ends were cut back, 3 bases at V and 5 bases at J, with 5 bases in the middle. CDR3 length: 11 amino acids. CDR1 is DFQATT, CDR2 SNEGSKA, per germline (reference sequence). Concerning this clonotype itself: Its antigen is undetermined.

The study amplified the TCR beta CDR3 region from genomic DNA. This amplification was carried out by two rounds of multiplex PCR. Used in first-round PCR were primers specific to each TRBV and TRBJ gene. The authors ran second-round PCR with universal primers. TCRdb itself ran the multiplex PCR reads through MiXCR, one entry per CDR3 protein. The sample lists 30,000 to 35,000 distinct CDR3 sequences, 40% to 60% seen once, with approximately 15% in the top ten. The sequence was obtained from a donor over 45 with non-small cell lung cancer. The chain carries TRBV20-1 and TRBJ2-1; D is unclear. The source was PBMCs, collected before or after stereotactic body radiation therapy (not recorded which). The CDR3 DNA sequence: TGCAGTGCTAGCCTGAACAATGAGCAGTTCTTC. The encoded protein is CSASLNNEQFF.